This T cell receptor (beta chain) was retrieved from a study of cytomegalovirus exposure and HLA in healthy donors. Study-wide background: Per a later analysis, the roughly 690 first-cohort and some 130 validation repertoires shared one platform. Findings and caveats of the study: In vitro testing confirmed a few CMV-associated chains as specific for CMV antigens. According to reports, the classifier identified cytomegalovirus status with high specificity and sensitivity.

To note about this clone: Its antigen is undetermined.

The CDR3 totals 14 residues. The ends were cut back, 3 bases at V and 6 bases at J, with 14 bases in the middle. CDR1 and CDR2 (germline): WNHNN, SYGVQD (reference sequence). Data came from immunoSEQ multiplex PCR; TCRdb stores just in-frame clones and leaves some out. The sample contains roughly 150,000 clones, 86% of which appear only once. This rearrangement joins TRBV10-1 to TRBJ1-2, with D uncertain. Sequencing was carried out using PBMCs. This sequence originates from a woman in her thirties in good health and CMV-seronegative. The CDR3 DNA sequence: TGCGCCAGCAGTGATTTCCGAAGCGTGGATGGCTACACCTTC. The encoded protein is CASSDFRSVDGYTF.